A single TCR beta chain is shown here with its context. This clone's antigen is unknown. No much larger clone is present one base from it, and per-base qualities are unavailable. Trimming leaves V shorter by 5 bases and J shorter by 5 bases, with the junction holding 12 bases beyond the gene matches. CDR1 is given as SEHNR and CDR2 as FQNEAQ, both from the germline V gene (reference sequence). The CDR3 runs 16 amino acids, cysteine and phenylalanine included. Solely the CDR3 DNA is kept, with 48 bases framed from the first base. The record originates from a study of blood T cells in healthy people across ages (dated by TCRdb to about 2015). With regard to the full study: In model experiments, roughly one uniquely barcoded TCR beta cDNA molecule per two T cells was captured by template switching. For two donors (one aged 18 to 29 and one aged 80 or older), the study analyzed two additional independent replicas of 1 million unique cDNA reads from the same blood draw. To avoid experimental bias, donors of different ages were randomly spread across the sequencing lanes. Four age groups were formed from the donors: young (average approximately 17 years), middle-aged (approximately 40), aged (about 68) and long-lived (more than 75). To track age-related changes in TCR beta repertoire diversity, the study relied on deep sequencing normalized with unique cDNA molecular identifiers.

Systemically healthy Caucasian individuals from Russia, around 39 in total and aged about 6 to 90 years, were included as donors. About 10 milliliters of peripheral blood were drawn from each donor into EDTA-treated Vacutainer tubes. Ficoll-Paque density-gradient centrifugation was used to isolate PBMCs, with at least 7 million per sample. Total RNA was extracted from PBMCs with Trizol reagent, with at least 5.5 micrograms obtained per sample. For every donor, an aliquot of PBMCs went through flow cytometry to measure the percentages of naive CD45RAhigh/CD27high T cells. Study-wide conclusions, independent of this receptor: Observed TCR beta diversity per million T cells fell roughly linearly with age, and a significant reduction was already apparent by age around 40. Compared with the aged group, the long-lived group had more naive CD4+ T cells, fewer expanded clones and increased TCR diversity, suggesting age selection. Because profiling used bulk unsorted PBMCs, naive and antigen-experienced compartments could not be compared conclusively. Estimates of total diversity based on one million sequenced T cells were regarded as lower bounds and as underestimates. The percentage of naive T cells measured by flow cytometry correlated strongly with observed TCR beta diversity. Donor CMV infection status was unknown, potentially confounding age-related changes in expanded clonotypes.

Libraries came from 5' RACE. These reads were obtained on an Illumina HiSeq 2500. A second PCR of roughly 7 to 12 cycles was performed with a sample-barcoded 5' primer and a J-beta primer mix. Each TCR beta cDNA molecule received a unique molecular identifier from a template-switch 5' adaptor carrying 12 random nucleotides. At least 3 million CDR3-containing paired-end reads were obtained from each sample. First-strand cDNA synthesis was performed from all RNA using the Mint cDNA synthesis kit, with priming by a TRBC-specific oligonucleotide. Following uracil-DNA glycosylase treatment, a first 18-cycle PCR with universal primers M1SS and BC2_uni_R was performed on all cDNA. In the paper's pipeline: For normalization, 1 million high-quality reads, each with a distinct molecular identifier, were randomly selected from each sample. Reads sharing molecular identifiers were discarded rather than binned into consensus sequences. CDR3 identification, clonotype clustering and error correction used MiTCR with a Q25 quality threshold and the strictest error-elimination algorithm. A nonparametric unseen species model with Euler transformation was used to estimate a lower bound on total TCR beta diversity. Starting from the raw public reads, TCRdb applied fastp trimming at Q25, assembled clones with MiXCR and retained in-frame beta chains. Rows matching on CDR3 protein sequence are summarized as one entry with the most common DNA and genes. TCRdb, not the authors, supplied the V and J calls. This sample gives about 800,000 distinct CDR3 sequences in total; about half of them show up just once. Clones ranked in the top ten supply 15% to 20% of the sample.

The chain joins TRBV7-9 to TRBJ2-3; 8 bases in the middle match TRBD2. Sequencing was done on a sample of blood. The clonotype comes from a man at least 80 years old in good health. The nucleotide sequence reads TGTGCCAGCAGCCCGGTTGTACTAGCGGAGCGAGATACGCAGTATTTT. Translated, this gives CASSPVVLAERDTQYF.